This TCR beta chain was obtained from a study of cytomegalovirus exposure and HLA in healthy donors. The germline gives CDR1 KGHSH, CDR2 LQKENI. There are 17 residues in the CDR3. Trimming at V came to 5 bases and at J to 4 bases, leaving 7 bases not matched to a gene. At collection, donors were nominally healthy, but unrecorded immune exposures were probable. Concerning this clone: Antigen unknown.

Primers: 60 Vbeta forward and 13 Jbeta reverse. Generated by immunoSEQ multiplex PCR, the TCRdb table keeps only in-frame clones and is missing some. Of roughly 180,000 clones listed, roughly 80% are singletons. Study-wide results and caveats: By HLA locus, TCR association rates varied in a later analysis, with DRB1 showing the most and HLA-C the fewest. Cytomegalovirus association was listed for approximately 160 TCR beta chains. Three chains tied to CMV proved CMV antigen-specific in vitro.

This TCR derives from a man between 25 and 39 years old in good health and CMV-seronegative. The chain uses TRBV18 and TRBJ2-2, with 13 bases lining up with TRBD2. The sequenced sample consisted of PBMCs. The CDR3 coding sequence is TGTGCCAGCTCAGCTACTAGCGGGAGGGCCGGCACCGGGGAGCTGTTTTTT. This sequence encodes CASSATSGRAGTGELFF.